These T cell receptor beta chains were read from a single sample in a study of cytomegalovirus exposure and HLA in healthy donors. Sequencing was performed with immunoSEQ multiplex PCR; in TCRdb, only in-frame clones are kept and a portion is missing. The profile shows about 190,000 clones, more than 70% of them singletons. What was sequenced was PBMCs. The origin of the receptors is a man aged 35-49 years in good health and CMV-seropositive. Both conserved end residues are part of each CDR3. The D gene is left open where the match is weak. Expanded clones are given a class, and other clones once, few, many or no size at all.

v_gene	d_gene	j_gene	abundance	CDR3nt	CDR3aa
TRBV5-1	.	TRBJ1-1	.	TGCGCCAGCAGCCCCGACCTCTGGAGCACTGAAGCTTTCTTT	CASSPDLWSTEAFF
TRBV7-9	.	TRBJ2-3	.	TGTGCCAGCAGCGCTGGGACTGGTCCAGATACGCAGTATTTT	CASSAGTGPDTQYF
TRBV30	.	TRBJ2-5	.	TGTGCCTGGAGTGTAGTTTGGTGGGCCCAAGAGACCCAGTACTTC	CAWSVVWWAQETQYF
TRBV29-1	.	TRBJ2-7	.	TGCAGCGTTGTCCACAGGGCTGGGTACGAGCAGTACTTC	CSVVHRAGYEQYF
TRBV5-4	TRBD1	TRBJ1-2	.	TGTGCCAGCGGGACAGCGAAGAACTATGGCTACACCTTC	CASGTAKNYGYTF
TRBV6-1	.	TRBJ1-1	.	TGTGCCAGCAGTGAACGGTGGAGCACTGAAGCTTTCTTT	CASSERWSTEAFF
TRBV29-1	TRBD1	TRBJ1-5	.	TGCAGCGTTGGGGGACAGGGCGAAGGAGCCCAGCATTTT	CSVGGQGEGAQHF
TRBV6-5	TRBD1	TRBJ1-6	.	TGTGCCAGCAGTTACTCCGGGACAGGGGGTTCACCCCTCCACTTT	CASSYSGTGGSPLHF
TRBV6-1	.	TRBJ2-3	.	TGTGCCAGCAGTACGCAGGGAGGTGTATATTTT	CASSTQGGVYF
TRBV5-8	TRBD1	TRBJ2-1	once	TGTGCCAGCAGCTTAAGGCCTCGGGACAGCAAATACAATGAGCAGTTCTTC	CASSLRPRDSKYNEQFF
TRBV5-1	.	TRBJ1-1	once	TGCGCCAGCAGCTTGGACCCCCTAGGGAACACTGAAGCTTTCTTT	CASSLDPLGNTEAFF
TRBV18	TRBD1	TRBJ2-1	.	TGTGCCAGCTCAGTACAGGGGGCATACAATGAGCAGTTCTTC	CASSVQGAYNEQFF
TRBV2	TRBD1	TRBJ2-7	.	TGTGCCAGTCGACGAGACAGGGCCGACTACGAGCAGTACTTC	CASRRDRADYEQYF
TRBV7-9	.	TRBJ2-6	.	TGTGCCAGCAGCGCCGCGGGTGGGGCCAACGTCCTGACTTTC	CASSAAGGANVLTF
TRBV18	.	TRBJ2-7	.	TGTGCCAGCTCACCCGGACAGTTCGGGTACGAGCAGTACTTC	CASSPGQFGYEQYF
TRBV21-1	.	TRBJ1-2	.	TGTGCCAGCAGCAAAGTGGGGCATGGCTACACCTTC	CASSKVGHGYTF
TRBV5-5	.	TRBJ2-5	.	TGTGCCAGCAGCTTGAAGAGGAGGGAGACCCAGTACTTC	CASSLKRRETQYF
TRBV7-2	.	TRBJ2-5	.	TGTGCCAGCAGCCCCACAGACCAAGAGACCCAGTACTTC	CASSPTDQETQYF
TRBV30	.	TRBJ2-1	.	TGTGCCTGGAGTACCCCCGGGACTCCAGTATACCATGAGCAGTTCTTC	CAWSTPGTPVYHEQFF
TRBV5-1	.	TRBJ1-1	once	TGCGCCAGCAGAAACCCATCGGACACGTCCTTTCAAGCTTTCTTT	CASRNPSDTSFQAFF
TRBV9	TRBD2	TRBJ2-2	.	TGTGCCAGCAGCGCCCCACCCGGGACTAGCGGGAGCGGGACCGGGGAGCTGTTTTTT	CASSAPPGTSGSGTGELFF
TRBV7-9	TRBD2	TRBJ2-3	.	TGTGCCAGCAGTTACCGGACTAGCGGGACCTTAGATACGCAGTATTTT	CASSYRTSGTLDTQYF
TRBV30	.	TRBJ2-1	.	TGTGCCTGGAGTGTAAGTTTGGGGCGGGGTCTGGCAAATGAGCAGTTCTTC	CAWSVSLGRGLANEQFF
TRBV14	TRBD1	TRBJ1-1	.	TGTGCCAGCAGCCAGCGGACAGGGCTAAACACTGAAGCTTTCTTT	CASSQRTGLNTEAFF
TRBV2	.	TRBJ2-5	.	TGTGCCAGCAGTCTAGCGAGACAAGAGACCCAGTACTTC	CASSLARQETQYF
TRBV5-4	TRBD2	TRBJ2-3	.	TGTGCCAGCAGCCCCGGGGCGGGAGTAGATACGCAGTATTTT	CASSPGAGVDTQYF
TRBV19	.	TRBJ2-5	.	TGTGCCAGTAGTATTTCGACCGGGGAGACCCAGTACTTC	CASSISTGETQYF
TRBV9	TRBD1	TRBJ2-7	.	TGTGCCAGCAGCGCCGCCCCCGGGACAGTGTCCATCGGGGAGCAGTACTTC	CASSAAPGTVSIGEQYF
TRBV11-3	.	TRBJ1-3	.	TGTGCCAGCAGCTCCGACAGGCCTACTGGAAACACCATATATTTT	CASSSDRPTGNTIYF
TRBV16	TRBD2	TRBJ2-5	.	TGTGCCAGCAGCCAGTCTACTAGCGGGAGGCCTGACCAAGAGACCCAGTACTTC	CASSQSTSGRPDQETQYF
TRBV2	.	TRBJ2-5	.	TGTGCCAGCAGTTTGTCAATGGAGACCCAGTACTTC	CASSLSMETQYF
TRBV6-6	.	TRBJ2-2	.	TGTGCCACCCCATCCGGGGAGGATATTGCCGGGGAGCTGTTTTTT	CATPSGEDIAGELFF
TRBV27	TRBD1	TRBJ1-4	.	TGTGCCAGCAGTTCGGGGACAGCCTTTGGTGAAAAACTGTTTTTT	CASSSGTAFGEKLFF
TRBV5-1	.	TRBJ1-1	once	TGCGCCAGCAGCTTGACAGACACTGAAGCTTTCTTT	CASSLTDTEAFF
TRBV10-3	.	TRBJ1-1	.	TGTGCCATCAGTGAGTCGCCCGGGTCGAACGCTGAAGCTTTCTTT	CAISESPGSNAEAFF
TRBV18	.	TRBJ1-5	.	TGTGCCAGCTCACAAGGGGCAGACCAGCCCCAGCATTTT	CASSQGADQPQHF
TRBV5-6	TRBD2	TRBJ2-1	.	TGTGCCAGCAGCTTGGGACTAGCGCCATATGAGCAGTTCTTC	CASSLGLAPYEQFF
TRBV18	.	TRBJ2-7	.	TGTGCCAGCTCACCACTTCGGGGGTACTACGAGCAGTACTTC	CASSPLRGYYEQYF
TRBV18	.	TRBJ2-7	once	TGTGCCAGCTCACCACCGGGAGTCCCCTACGAGCAGTACTTC	CASSPPGVPYEQYF
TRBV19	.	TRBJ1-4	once	TGTGCCAGTCGCGCAGAAAAACTGTTTTTT	CASRAEKLFF
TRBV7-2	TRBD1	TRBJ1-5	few	TGTGCCAGCAGCTTAACAACAGGGGGTCAGCCCCAGCATTTT	CASSLTTGGQPQHF
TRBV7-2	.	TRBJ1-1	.	TGTGCCAGCAGCTCCTACTCCCCTGCCGCTTTCTTT	CASSSYSPAAFF
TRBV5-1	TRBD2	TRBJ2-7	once	TGCGCCAGCAGGAATAGCGGGAGTTACGAGCAGTACTTC	CASRNSGSYEQYF